Below, 21 T cell receptor beta chains from the same sample are listed, as sequenced in a study of OX40 agonist ivuxolimab in advanced cancers. The protocol was immunoSEQ multiplex PCR, while the TCRdb copy is restricted to in-frame clones and leaves out a portion. The table has approximately 68,000 clones, 82% seen once; the top ten hold 6.5% to 7.5%. Sequenced material: CD4+ or CD8+ T cells sorted from blood, taken in a trial of the OX40 agonist ivuxolimab. The receptors shown here come from an adult with an advanced solid tumor such as melanoma, head and neck, liver or kidney cancer.

This clone came up once. V is TRBV6-5 and J is TRBJ2-3, with 10 bases that match TRBD1. The CDR3 loop spans 15 amino acids. The V gene's germline CDR1 is MNHEY and CDR2 SVGAGI. J gave up 1 base and V 6 bases, and 4 bases lay outside the gene matches. The CDR3 loop is CASSPTGGGTDTQYF. In DNA form, the CDR3 reads TGTGCCAGCAGCCCGACAGGGGGCGGCACAGATACGCAGTATTTT.

V gene TRBV7-2 combines with J gene TRBJ2-7, with 8 bases identical to TRBD1. This CDR3 is 15 amino acids long. Trimming removed 1 base from V and 6 bases from J; junction bases left unmatched: 8. Per germline, CDR1 SGHTA and CDR2 FQGNSA. Written as DNA, the CDR3 is TGTGCCAGCAGCTTAGTCCGCGGACAGGGCCGCGAGCAGTACTTC. Its protein product is CASSLVRGQGREQYF.

This chain uses TRBV5-4 with TRBJ2-7; D might be TRBD1 or TRBD2, each matching 5 bases. Between the trimmed V and J ends, which lost 4 bases and 2 bases, there was a span of 16 bases. CDR1 and CDR2 (germline): SGHNT, YYREEE (reference sequence). This CDR3 contains 15 residues. Written as DNA, the CDR3 is TGTGCCAGCAGCCTCCCGGGCCCGGGGCCCTACGAGCAGTACTTC. It is translated as CASSLPGPGPYEQYF. The whole variable domain, filled in from reference TRBV5-4 and TRBJ2-7, reads ETGVTQSPTHLIKTRGQQVTLRCSSQSGHNTVSWYQQALGQGPQFIFQYYREEENGRGNFPPRFSGLQFPNYSSELNVNALELDDSALYLCASSLPGPGPYEQYFGPGTRLTVT.

The chain has TRBV5-1 and TRBJ2-7; TRBD1 or TRBD2 may be the D gene (5 bases each). V lost 4 bases to trimming and J lost 2 bases, with 16 bases between them. This CDR3 is built from 15 residues. Per the germline V gene, CDR1 is SGHRS and CDR2 is YFSETQ. CDR3 sequence reads: CASSPRDRGAYEQYF. Here the CDR3 DNA reads TGCGCCAGCAGCCCGAGGGATAGGGGTGCCTACGAGCAGTACTTC.

The rearrangement joins TRBV5-1 to TRBJ2-4; D may be TRBD1 (6 bases). V was shortened by 7 bases and J by 0 bases, with 20 bases between the two germline ends. Germline CDR1 SGHRS, CDR2 YFSETQ. CDR3 length: 17 amino acids. The CDR3 DNA is TGCGCCAGCCTGGACAGTCAAGGACCTCTAGCCAAAAACATTCAGTACTTC. Translation: CASLDSQGPLAKNIQYF.

The count of this clone is one. The genes are TRBV6-1 and TRBJ2-1; no clear D. Germline V gives CDR1 MNHNS, CDR2 SASEGT. The V gene lost 4 bases and the J gene lost 3 bases, with 16 bases spanning the gap. This CDR3 comprises 16 residues. The CDR3 DNA reads TGTGCCAGCAGTGGGGGAATGGGCGCCCTCTACAATGAGCAGTTCTTC. Its protein product is CASSGGMGALYNEQFF.

The genes are TRBV5-8 and TRBJ2-1, with no clear D. The CDR3 spans 16 residues. Trimming took 2 bases from V and 0 from J, leaving 12 bases between them. Looked up from germline, CDR1 is SGHTS and CDR2 is YDEGEE. CDR3 nucleotide sequence: TGTGCCAGCAGCTTAGAACTGCTGAGCTCCTACAATGAGCAGTTCTTC. This codes for CASSLELLSSYNEQFF. The variable domain in full, with the rest retrieved from reference TRBV5-8 and TRBJ2-1, is EAGVTQSPTHLIKTRGQQATLRCSPISGHTSVYWYQQALGLGLQFLLWYDEGEERNRGNFPPRFSGRQFPNYSSELNVNALELEDSALYLCASSLELLSSYNEQFFGPGTRLTVL.

In its sample, this clone was seen a few times. The J gene is TRBJ2-1, the V gene TRBV9, with 7 bases that match TRBD2. The CDR3 consists of 15 residues. From germline, CDR1 is SGDLS and CDR2 YYNGEE. V shed 0 bases, J shed 5 bases, and the junction held 5 bases outside the gene matches. The CDR3 nucleotides are TGTGCCAGCAGCGTAGACGGGAGGATGGACAATGAGCAGTTCTTC. It translates to CASSVDGRMDNEQFF. Complete variable domain (other parts from reference TRBV9 and TRBJ2-1): DSGVTQTPKHLITATGQRVTLRCSPRSGDLSVYWYQQSLDQGLQFLIQYYNGEERAKGNILERFSAQQFPDLHSELNLSSLELGDSALYFCASSVDGRMDNEQFFGPGTRLTVL.

This rearrangement joins TRBV7-8 to TRBJ2-2; D remains unclear. From germline, CDR1 is SGHVS and CDR2 FQNEAQ. V gave up 3 bases and J gave up 5 bases, with 10 bases separating them. There are 14 residues in the CDR3. CDR3 DNA sequence: TGTGCCAGCAGCTTTCAACTCGCTACCGGGGAGCTGTTTTTT. This encodes CASSFQLATGELFF.

This rearrangement joins TRBV4-3 to TRBJ2-5, with D perhaps matching TRBD2 (6 bases). Gene TRBJ2-7 matches the end of the DNA better, so the J call may be wrong. Per germline, CDR1 LGHNA and CDR2 YSLEER. This CDR3 spans 14 amino acids. CDR3 in DNA: TGCGCCAGCAGCCCTCAAGAGGGACTCTACGAGCAGTACTTC. Translating gives CASSPQEGLYEQYF.

V gene TRBV7-2 combines with J gene TRBJ2-7; tentatively, D is TRBD2 (5 bases). Deletions cut 1 base from V and 1 base from J, with 8 bases between. The CDR3 is 14 amino acids. The germline gives CDR1 SGHTA, CDR2 FQGNSA. CDR3 nucleotides: TGTGCCAGCAGCTTAGATCCGGGGTCCTACGAGCAGTACTTC. This codes for CASSLDPGSYEQYF. Combining the CDR3 with reference TRBV7-2 and TRBJ2-7 gives the whole variable domain GAGVSQSPSNKVTEKGKDVELRCDPISGHTALYWYRQSLGQGLEFLIYFQGNSAPDKSGLPSDRFSAERTGGSVSTLTIQRTQQEDSAVYLCASSLDPGSYEQYFGPGTRLTVT.

The table lists this clone with a count of one. The genes are TRBV7-8 and TRBJ1-5; D is uncertain. There are 15 residues in the CDR3. Trimming took off 2 bases at V and 0 bases at J, with 8 bases between the two ends. Germline CDR1 and CDR2: SGHVS and FQNEAQ. The CDR3 protein is CASSLSVYSNQPQHF. The DNA for the CDR3 is TGTGCCAGCAGCTTATCAGTTTATAGCAATCAGCCCCAGCATTTT.

Only a few counts were recorded for this clone. This rearrangement joins TRBV27 to TRBJ2-1; 8 positions agree with TRBD1. Looked up from germline, CDR1 is MNHEY and CDR2 is SMNVEV (reference sequence). The CDR3 consists of 14 residues. Trimming took 4 bases from V and 6 from J; bases not matched to a gene: 5. The CDR3 is CASSSWDRFNEQFF. In DNA, the CDR3 is TGTGCCAGCAGTTCCTGGGACAGGTTCAATGAGCAGTTCTTC.

The chain joins TRBV10-3 to TRBJ1-1, with a weak D call TRBD1 (5 bases). Germline V lookup: CDR1 ENHRY, CDR2 SYGVKD. V was cut by 2 bases and J by 7 bases, with 11 bases left in between. The CDR3 consists of 13 residues. The CDR3 protein is CAISEGREGEAFF. Written as DNA, the CDR3 is TGTGCCATCAGTGAGGGCAGGGAGGGTGAAGCTTTCTTT.

The CDR3 DNA reads TGTGCCAGCAGCTTAGTTCCAAGCAACACTGAAGCTTTCTTT. Amino acid sequence: CASSLVPSNTEAFF. The chain links TRBV7-2 to TRBJ1-1; D unclear. Germline CDR1 reads SGHTA; CDR2 reads FQGNSA. Trimming shortened V by 1 base and J by 2 bases, and 8 bases separated the two germline ends. CDR3 length: 14 amino acids. Filled out from reference TRBV7-2 and TRBJ1-1, the complete variable domain reads GAGVSQSPSNKVTEKGKDVELRCDPISGHTALYWYRQSLGQGLEFLIYFQGNSAPDKSGLPSDRFSAERTGGSVSTLTIQRTQQEDSAVYLCASSLVPSNTEAFFGQGTRLTVV.

The chain couples TRBV19 to TRBJ2-1, with 9 bases identical to TRBD1. This CDR3 is 14 amino acids long. J lost 8 bases, V lost 9 bases, and 11 bases had no gene match. CDR1 and CDR2 (germline): LNHDA, SQIVND (reference sequence). CDR3 residues: CASKTGGVEDEQFF. CDR3 sequence (DNA): TGTGCCAGCAAAACAGGGGGCGTGGAGGATGAGCAGTTCTTC.

In its sample, this clone was seen a few times. V usage is TRBV19 and J usage is TRBJ1-1; unclear D gene. Trimming shortened V by 3 bases and J by 5 bases, and 10 bases separated the two germline ends. The CDR3 is made up of 13 amino acids. Germline CDR1 is LNHDA and CDR2 is SQIVND (reference sequence). The DNA for the CDR3 is TGTGCCAGTAGTATTGCGGGGAGGACTGAAGCTTTCTTT. It codes for CASSIAGRTEAFF.

The genes are TRBV18 and TRBJ1-5; a possible D gene is TRBD1 (5 bases). The CDR3 covers 15 residues. Germline CDR1 reads KGHSH; CDR2 reads LQKENI. Trimming took 3 bases from V and 2 from J, leaving 11 bases between them. The CDR3 region has the DNA TGTGCCAGCTCACCTCGGGGGACCCGCAATCAGCCCCAGCATTTT. Protein sequence: CASSPRGTRNQPQHF. Together with reference TRBV18 and TRBJ1-5, the CDR3 gives the full variable domain: NAGVMQNPRHLVRRRGQEARLRCSPMKGHSHVYWYRQLPEEGLKFMVYLQKENIIDESGMPKERFSAEFPKEGPSILRIQQVVRGDSAAYFCASSPRGTRNQPQHFGDGTRLSIL.

This chain connects TRBV19 to TRBJ1-2; D call uncertain. The CDR3 has 12 amino acids. Germline CDR1 reads LNHDA; CDR2 reads SQIVND (reference sequence). Between the trimmed V and J ends, which lost 6 bases and 4 bases, there was a span of 9 bases. CDR3 DNA sequence: TGTGCCAGTAGCCAGGTCAGCTATGGCTACACCTTC. Translation gives CASSQVSYGYTF.

V gene TRBV4-1 combines with J gene TRBJ1-4, with a possible D match to TRBD1 (6 bases). The CDR3 has 13 amino acids. CDR1 is MGHRA, CDR2 YSYEKL, per germline. Trimming removed 4 bases from V and 8 bases from J, with 11 bases in between. The CDR3 region has the DNA TGCGCCAGCAGCCGGGTGAGGGGGGAAAAACTGTTTTTT. Protein: CASSRVRGEKLFF.

The chain employs TRBV5-1 and TRBJ2-5; 14 positions match TRBD2. Germline V gene data show CDR1 as SGHRS and CDR2 as YFSETQ. The CDR3 extends over 18 amino acids. J lost 5 bases, V lost 3 bases, and 12 bases had no gene match. Written as DNA, the CDR3 is TGCGCCAGCAGCTCGACCGGGACTAGCGGGAGTGGAGGGGAGACCCAGTACTTC. It is translated as CASSSTGTSGSGGETQYF.